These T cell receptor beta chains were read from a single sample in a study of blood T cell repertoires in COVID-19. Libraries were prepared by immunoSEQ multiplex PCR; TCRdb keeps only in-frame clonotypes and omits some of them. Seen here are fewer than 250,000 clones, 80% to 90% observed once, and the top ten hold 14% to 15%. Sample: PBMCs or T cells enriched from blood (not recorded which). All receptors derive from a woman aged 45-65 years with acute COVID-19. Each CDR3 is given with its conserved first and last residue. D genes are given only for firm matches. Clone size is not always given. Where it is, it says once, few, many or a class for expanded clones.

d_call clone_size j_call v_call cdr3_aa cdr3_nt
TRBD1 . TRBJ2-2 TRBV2 CASSRDRTLGTGELFF TGTGCCAGCAGCCGGGACAGGACCCTCGGCACCGGGGAGCTGTTTTTT
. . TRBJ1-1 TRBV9 CASSVRPRNTEAFF TGTGCCAGCAGCGTTCGTCCCCGGAACACTGAAGCTTTCTTT
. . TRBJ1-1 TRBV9 CASSVIGQGNTEAFF TGTGCCAGCAGCGTAATCGGCCAGGGCAACACTGAAGCTTTCTTT
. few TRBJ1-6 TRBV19 CASSGQSGHNSPLHF TGTGCCAGTAGTGGCCAGTCAGGGCATAATTCACCCCTCCACTTT
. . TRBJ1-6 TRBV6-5 CASNPDSAYNSPLHF TGTGCCAGCAACCCAGACAGCGCGTATAATTCACCCCTCCACTTT
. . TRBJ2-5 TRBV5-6 CASSTLAHTGETQYF TGTGCCAGCAGCACACTAGCACATACGGGAGAGACCCAGTACTTC
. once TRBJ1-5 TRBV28 CASRDSGDQHF TGTGCCAGCAGAGACTCGGGGGACCAGCATTTT
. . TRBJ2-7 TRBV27 CASSLRSGAFFSSYEQYF TGTGCCAGCAGTTTGAGGAGCGGAGCTTTTTTTAGCTCCTACGAGCAGTACTTC
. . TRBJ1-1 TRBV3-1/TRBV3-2 CASRGGTEAFF TGTGCCTCCCGGGGGGGTACTGAAGCTTTCTTT
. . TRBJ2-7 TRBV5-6 CASSLGGWRPGIYEQYF TGTGCCAGCAGCTTGGGGGGTTGGAGGCCTGGGATCTACGAGCAGTACTTC
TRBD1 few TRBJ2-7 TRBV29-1 CSVQRGQGPYEQYF TGCAGCGTCCAGAGGGGACAGGGGCCCTACGAGCAGTACTTC
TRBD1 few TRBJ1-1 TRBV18 CASSPLSGQGNSAFF TGTGCCAGCTCACCACTTTCGGGACAGGGGAATTCAGCTTTCTTT
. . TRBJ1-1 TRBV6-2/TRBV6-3 CASSYYPDLNTEAFF TGTGCCAGCAGTTACTATCCCGACTTGAACACTGAAGCTTTCTTT
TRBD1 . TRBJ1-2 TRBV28 CASLGTGVNYGYTF TGTGCCAGCCTAGGGACAGGGGTTAACTATGGCTACACCTTC
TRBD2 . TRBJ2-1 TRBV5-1 CASSSSGTRNNEQFF TGCGCCAGCAGCTCCTCCGGGACTAGAAACAATGAGCAGTTCTTC
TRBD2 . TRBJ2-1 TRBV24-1 CATSDVAGDEQFF TGTGCCACCAGTGACGTAGCGGGAGATGAGCAGTTCTTC
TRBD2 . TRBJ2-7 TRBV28 CASSPRLAGGGEQYF TGTGCCAGCAGTCCCCGACTAGCGGGTGGAGGCGAGCAGTACTTC
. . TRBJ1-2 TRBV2 CARRWAVDYGYTF TGTGCCAGAAGATGGGCAGTCGACTATGGCTACACCTTC
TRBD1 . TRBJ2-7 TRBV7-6 CASSTRQGDSAYEQYF TGTGCCAGCAGCACGCGACAGGGGGACTCTGCCTACGAGCAGTACTTC
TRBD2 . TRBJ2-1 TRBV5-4 CASSLMKLSGSPDNEQFF TGTGCCAGCAGCTTGATGAAACTTAGCGGGAGCCCAGACAATGAGCAGTTCTTC
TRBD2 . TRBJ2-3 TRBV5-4 CASSLRTSGRIDTQYF TGTGCCAGCAGCTTACGGACTAGCGGACGGATAGATACGCAGTATTTT
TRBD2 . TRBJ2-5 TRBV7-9 CASSFGLAGGLYETQYF TGTGCCAGCAGCTTCGGGCTAGCGGGAGGTTTATATGAGACCCAGTACTTC
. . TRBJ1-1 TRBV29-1 CSDHHEGRGMNTEAFF TGCAGCGACCATCACGAGGGGCGCGGGATGAACACTGAAGCTTTCTTT
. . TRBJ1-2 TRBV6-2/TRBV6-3 CASSIPGSANYGYTF TGTGCCAGCAGCATACCTGGGAGTGCTAACTATGGCTACACCTTC
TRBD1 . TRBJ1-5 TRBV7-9 CASSLATDRGRGQPQHF TGTGCCAGCAGCTTAGCGACGGACAGGGGGCGAGGTCAGCCCCAGCATTTT
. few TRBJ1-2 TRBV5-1 CASSPAGGDAYGYTF TGCGCCAGCAGCCCGGCAGGCGGGGACGCCTATGGCTACACCTTC
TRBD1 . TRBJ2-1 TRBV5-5 CASSWVGTGANEQFF TGTGCCAGCAGTTGGGTTGGGACAGGAGCCAATGAGCAGTTCTTC
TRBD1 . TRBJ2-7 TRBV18 CASSLGTGQGGYEQYF TGTGCCAGCTCACTCGGTACGGGACAGGGTGGCTACGAGCAGTACTTC
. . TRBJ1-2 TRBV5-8 CASSYSYYGYTF TGTGCCAGCAGCTACAGCTACTATGGCTACACCTTC
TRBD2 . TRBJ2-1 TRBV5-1 CASSLTSGPYNEQFF TGCGCCAGCAGCTTGACTAGCGGACCTTACAATGAGCAGTTCTTC
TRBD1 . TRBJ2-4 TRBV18 CASSGMGDRQYF TGTGCCAGCTCAGGCATGGGGGACAGACAGTACTTC
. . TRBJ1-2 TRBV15 CATSRGGSGGYTF TGTGCCACCAGCAGAGGAGGTTCGGGTGGCTACACCTTC
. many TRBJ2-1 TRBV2 CASTLGQSRSNEQFF TGTGCCAGCACCCTAGGACAGTCCCGCTCAAATGAGCAGTTCTTC
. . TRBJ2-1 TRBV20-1 CSVSRRNEQFF TGCAGTGTCTCTAGAAGGAATGAGCAGTTCTTC
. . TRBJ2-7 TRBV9 CASSVAPDFSYEQYF TGTGCCAGCAGCGTAGCCCCGGACTTCTCCTACGAGCAGTACTTC
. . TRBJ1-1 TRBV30 CAWNLGFGNTEAFF TGTGCCTGGAACCTCGGGTTCGGGAACACTGAAGCTTTCTTT
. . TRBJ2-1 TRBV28 CASSGIGTYNLLNEQFF TGTGCCAGCAGTGGCATTGGGACTTATAACTTGTTGAATGAGCAGTTCTTC
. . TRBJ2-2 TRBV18 CASSPPHQGSTGELFF TGTGCCAGCTCACCACCGCATCAGGGTAGCACCGGGGAGCTGTTTTTT
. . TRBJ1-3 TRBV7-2 CASSSSGSGNTIYF TGTGCCAGCAGCTCCAGCGGCTCTGGAAACACCATATATTTT
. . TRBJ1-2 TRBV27 CASSWGGGFNGYTF TGTGCCAGCAGTTGGGGAGGGGGGTTTAATGGCTACACCTTC
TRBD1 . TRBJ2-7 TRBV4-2 CASSQVGDRFGEQYF TGTGCCAGCAGCCAAGTGGGGGACAGGTTTGGCGAGCAGTACTTC
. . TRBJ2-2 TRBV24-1 CATARKTTGELFF TGTGCCACGGCCAGGAAGACCACCGGGGAGCTGTTTTTT
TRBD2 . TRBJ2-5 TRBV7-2 CASSPTSGRKETQYF TGTGCCAGCAGCCCTACTAGCGGGAGGAAAGAGACCCAGTACTTC
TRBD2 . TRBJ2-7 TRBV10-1 CASKNTPAGLAVAEQYF TGCGCCAGCAAGAATACACCCGCGGGACTAGCGGTCGCCGAGCAGTACTTC
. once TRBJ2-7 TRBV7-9 CASSSPGVSYEQYF TGTGCCAGCAGCTCCCCCGGGGTATCCTACGAGCAGTACTTC
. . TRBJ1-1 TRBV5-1 CASTPTGGIDTEAFF TGCGCCAGCACCCCAACTGGGGGGATTGACACTGAAGCTTTCTTT
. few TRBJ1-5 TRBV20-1 CSASKGSNQPQHF TGCAGTGCTAGTAAGGGGAGCAATCAGCCCCAGCATTTT
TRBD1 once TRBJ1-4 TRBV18 CASCRGTGEKLFF TGTGCCAGCTGCAGAGGGACAGGAGAAAAACTGTTTTTT
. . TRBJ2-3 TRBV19 CASSYRQALSDTQYF TGTGCCAGTAGTTACCGACAGGCCCTTTCGGATACGCAGTATTTT
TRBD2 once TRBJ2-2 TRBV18 CASSPLAGEIGELFF TGTGCCAGCTCACCACTGGCGGGAGAGATCGGGGAGCTGTTTTTT
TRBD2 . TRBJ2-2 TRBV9 CASSELRTSAGELFF TGTGCCAGCAGCGAACTTCGGACTAGCGCCGGGGAGCTGTTTTTT
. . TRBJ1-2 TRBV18 CASSPYVYGYTF TGTGCCAGCTCACCGTATGTCTATGGCTACACCTTC
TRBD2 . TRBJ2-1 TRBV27 CASSFGLADNEQFF TGTGCCAGCAGTTTCGGGCTAGCGGACAATGAGCAGTTCTTC
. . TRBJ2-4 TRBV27 CASSLSHGAGLAKNIQYF TGTGCCAGCAGTTTATCCCACGGCGCAGGGCTAGCCAAAAACATTCAGTACTTC
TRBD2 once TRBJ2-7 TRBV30 CAWSRGRAWYEQYF TGTGCCTGGAGCCGCGGGAGGGCCTGGTACGAGCAGTACTTC
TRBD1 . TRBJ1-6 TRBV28 CASSSRGLRSPLHF TGTGCCAGCAGCTCCAGGGGGTTGAGGTCACCCCTCCACTTT
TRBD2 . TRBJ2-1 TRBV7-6 CASTPTSGSNEQFF TGTGCCAGCACCCCCACTAGCGGGAGCAATGAGCAGTTCTTC
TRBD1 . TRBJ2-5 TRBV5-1 CASRSLWDSGETQYF TGCGCCAGCCGCTCTCTCTGGGACAGTGGGGAGACCCAGTACTTC
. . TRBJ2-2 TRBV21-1 CASSKVDGLAGDNTGELFF TGTGCCAGCAGCAAAGTCGATGGACTAGCGGGAGATAACACCGGGGAGCTGTTTTTT